This T cell receptor beta chain was captured in a study of shared clonotypes between healthy human individuals. Here immunoSEQ multiplex PCR was the method, and the copy in TCRdb shows in-frame clones only, minus some. The profile shows under 600,000 clones, over 75% of them singletons. Germline loops: CDR1 DFQATT, CDR2 SNEGSKA (reference sequence). This CDR3 spans 11 amino acids. The source material was PBMCs. The chain employs TRBV20-1 and TRBJ2-7; D uncertain. This TCR was sampled from a woman between 35 and 50 years old in good health. Some clones in this sample may be carry-over from other donors' samples. Written as DNA, the CDR3 is TGCAGCCCAGGAAGCTCCTACGAGCAGTACTTC. Protein: CSPGSSYEQYF.